The 20 T cell receptor beta chains below come from one sample, sequenced in a study of shared clonotypes between healthy human individuals. The naive CD8 fraction comprised CD45RO-negative cells positively selected for CCR7 and excluded terminally differentiated effector memory CD45RA+ cells. This table comes from immunoSEQ multiplex PCR, and its TCRdb copy is limited to in-frame clones, with some not included. The profile shows about 2 million clones, about 95% of them singletons. The sequenced material came from naive CD8+ T cells sorted from blood. These receptors originate from a man younger than 35 in good health.

About this clone itself: Other DNA sequences in this sample translate to the same CDR3. The chain uses TRBV4-3 and TRBJ2-1; D remains unclear. Between the trimmed V and J ends, which lost 1 base and 8 bases, there was a span of 9 bases. Germline V gene lookup returns CDR1 LGHNA and CDR2 YSLEER. The CDR3 has 13 residues. CDR3 coding DNA: TGCGCCAGCAGCCAAGGGGGTAGTGATGAGCAGTTCTTC. Its protein is CASSQGGSDEQFF.

Worth noting for this clone: Within the sample, other DNA sequences also encode this same CDR3. This chain connects TRBV7-9 to TRBJ1-1; D is undetermined. Trimming cost V 4 bases and J 3 bases, with 6 bases left between them. Germline CDR1 and CDR2: SEHNR and FQNEAQ (reference sequence). The CDR3 has 12 residues. CDR3 protein: CASSSRDTEAFF. The CDR3 DNA reads as TGTGCCAGCAGCTCGCGGGACACTGAAGCTTTCTTT.

The gene calls are TRBV11-2 and TRBJ1-6; D unresolved. Germline V lookup: CDR1 SGHAT, CDR2 FQNNGV. V lost 0 bases, J lost 0 bases, and 9 bases lay in between. The CDR3 spans 17 residues. The CDR3 is CASSLDIVDSYNSPLHF. The DNA of the CDR3 is TGTGCCAGCAGCTTAGATATCGTAGACTCCTATAATTCACCCCTCCACTTT.

The chain is built from TRBV11-3 and TRBJ2-3; possible D gene TRBD2, 6 bases. Looked up from germline, CDR1 is SGHNT and CDR2 is YENEEA. The CDR3 contains 14 residues. V was pared by 5 bases and J by 6 bases, with 15 bases between. DNA for the CDR3: TGTGCCAGCAGCCCGGGACTCGAACGGGATACGCAGTATTTT. It specifies CASSPGLERDTQYF.

This chain connects TRBV6-5 to TRBJ1-1, with TRBD1 identical over 8 bases. Trimming took 5 bases from V and 4 from J; bases not matched to a gene: 6. This CDR3 region has 14 residues. Looked up from germline, CDR1 is MNHEY and CDR2 is SVGAGI. The CDR3 region has the DNA TGTGCCAGCAGTCTCTATGACAGGGGCACTGAAGCTTTCTTT. Its translation: CASSLYDRGTEAFF.

The chain uses TRBV7-9 and TRBJ2-2, with D tentatively TRBD2 (6 bases). The CDR3 is 14 amino acids. Per the germline V gene, CDR1 is SEHNR and CDR2 is FQNEAQ (reference sequence). V lost 6 bases, J lost 0 bases, and 8 bases lay in between. CDR3 in amino acids: CASRGTSNTGELFF. The DNA for the CDR3 is TGTGCCAGCAGAGGGACTTCGAACACCGGGGAGCTGTTTTTT.

The chain couples TRBV5-6 to TRBJ2-1; 12 positions agree with TRBD2. CDR3 length: 15 amino acids. Per germline, CDR1 SGHDT and CDR2 YYEEEE. With 4 bases clipped from V and 9 bases from J, the junction kept 8 bases outside the gene matches. The CDR3 bases are TGTGCCAGCAGCCCCCTAGCGGGAGGGCTGGGTGAGCAGTTCTTC. Amino acid sequence: CASSPLAGGLGEQFF.

Comment on this clone: Other DNA sequences within the sample encode an identical CDR3. The gene calls are TRBV28 and TRBJ2-7, with D possibly matching TRBD2 (6 bases). CDR3 length equals 14 residues. The V end lost 1 base, the J end lost 1 base, and 8 bases lay between the germline ends. Germline lookup yields CDR1 MDHEN and CDR2 SYDVKM. CDR3 in amino acids: CASSLSGGSYEQYF. CDR3 coding DNA: TGTGCCAGCAGTTTATCTGGGGGGTCCTACGAGCAGTACTTC.

V and J are TRBV5-4 and TRBJ2-3, with 8 bases aligning to TRBD2. Trimming removed 0 bases from V and 6 bases from J; junction bases left unmatched: 9. CDR3 size: 16 residues. CDR1 and CDR2 from the germline V gene are SGHNT and YYREEE (reference sequence). DNA for the CDR3: TGTGCCAGCAGCTTGGAACCGGGAGGGCAATCCGATACGCAGTATTTT. This gives the protein CASSLEPGGQSDTQYF.

The CDR3 DNA reads as TGCGCCAGCAGCCAAGATGGGTCCGCCGGAGAGACCCAGTACTTC. Its translation: CASSQDGSAGETQYF. This sequence joins TRBV4-3 and TRBJ2-5; D ambiguous. The CDR3 covers 15 residues. Germline V gene lookup returns CDR1 LGHNA and CDR2 YSLEER. Trimming cost V 0 bases and J 4 bases, with 12 bases left between them.

The chain joins TRBV4-1 to TRBJ2-7, with D possibly being TRBD1 (5 bases). Germline V lookup: CDR1 MGHRA, CDR2 YSYEKL. This CDR3 has 14 amino acids. Deletions cut 0 bases from V and 3 bases from J, with 9 bases between. The CDR3 nucleotides read TGCGCCAGCAGCCAAGATCCCAGGGTCTACGAGCAGTACTTC. It yields the protein CASSQDPRVYEQYF.

The chain links TRBV7-9 to TRBJ2-3; D unresolved. The CDR3 is made up of 15 amino acids. From germline, CDR1 is SEHNR and CDR2 FQNEAQ (reference sequence). V was cut by 0 bases and J by 2 bases, with 9 bases left in between. CDR3 region: CASSLAPGTTDTQYF. Written as DNA, the CDR3 is TGTGCCAGCAGCTTAGCGCCGGGCACCACAGATACGCAGTATTTT.

V gene TRBV11-2 combines with J gene TRBJ1-4; no clear D gene. The germline V gene has CDR1 SGHAT and CDR2 FQNNGV. V dropped 5 bases and J dropped 7 bases, with 17 bases sitting between them. CDR3 length: 15 amino acids. CDR3 amino acids: CASSSPGPVGEKLFF. CDR3 DNA: TGTGCCAGCAGCAGTCCCGGGCCAGTTGGTGAAAAACTGTTTTTT.

This chain uses TRBV11-3 with TRBJ2-7; possible D gene TRBD2, 6 bases. Trimming removed 3 bases from V and 3 bases from J, with 21 bases in between. Germline lookup yields CDR1 SGHNT and CDR2 YENEEA. The length of the CDR3 is 17 residues. The CDR3 DNA reads TGTGCCAGCAGCTTCTATCCCCCGGGAGCCGAATTCTACGAGCAGTACTTC. Amino acids: CASSFYPPGAEFYEQYF.

The genes are TRBV4-3 and TRBJ2-2; a weak D match, TRBD1 (6 bases). Germline CDR1 is LGHNA and CDR2 is YSLEER. V was trimmed by 3 bases and J by 1 base, leaving 12 bases between them. The CDR3 runs 16 residues. The DNA for the CDR3 is TGCGCCAGCAGCCATGCCCGGGACAAGAACACCGGGGAGCTGTTTTTT. Translating gives CASSHARDKNTGELFF.

V usage is TRBV6-5 and J usage is TRBJ1-3, with 8 bases matching TRBD1. Germline V CDR1 and CDR2: MNHEY, SVGAGI. This CDR3 region has 15 residues. V lost 5 bases, J lost 0 bases, and 3 bases stayed unmatched. The CDR3 sequence: CASSTGGLSGNTIYF. CDR3 nucleotide sequence: TGTGCCAGCAGTACAGGGGGGCTCTCTGGAAACACCATATATTTT.

The rearrangement joins TRBV25-1 to TRBJ2-1, with D perhaps assigned TRBD1 or TRBD2 (5 bases each). Germline lookup yields CDR1 MGHDK and CDR2 SYGVNS. Between the trimmed V and J ends, which lost 3 bases and 0 bases, there was a span of 12 bases. CDR3 length: 16 residues. The CDR3 nucleotides read TGTGCCAGCAGTGAGGGGGATTTCAGCTCCTACAATGAGCAGTTCTTC. Protein: CASSEGDFSSYNEQFF.

CDR3 protein: CASSADTLYNEQFF. The CDR3 nucleotides read TGTGCCAGCAGCGCGGACACTCTCTACAATGAGCAGTTCTTC. The V call is TRBV11-3, the J call TRBJ2-1, with D tentatively TRBD1 (5 bases). Trimming left V 5 bases short and J 3 bases short, with 11 bases between. The CDR3 contains 14 residues. Germline V gene lookup returns CDR1 SGHNT and CDR2 YENEEA.

The V call is TRBV11-1, the J call TRBJ1-1, with D possibly being TRBD1 (6 bases). Germline values: CDR1 SGHAT, CDR2 FQDESV (reference sequence). CDR3 length: 16 amino acids. Trimming pared 5 bases from V and 10 bases from J, leaving 26 bases between. This CDR3 is CASSPEQGWGLFGAFF. In DNA form, the CDR3 reads TGTGCCAGCAGCCCAGAACAGGGTTGGGGGTTATTTGGAGCTTTCTTT.

The chain combines TRBV6-5 with TRBJ2-3, with 7 bases lining up with TRBD1. CDR1 is MNHEY and CDR2 is SVGAGI in the germline V gene. CDR3 length: 13 amino acids. Losses at the gene ends were 6 bases for V and 2 bases for J; bases not matched to a gene: 2. The CDR3 is CASSGTDTDTQYF. The DNA of the CDR3 is TGTGCCAGCAGCGGGACAGACACAGATACGCAGTATTTT.